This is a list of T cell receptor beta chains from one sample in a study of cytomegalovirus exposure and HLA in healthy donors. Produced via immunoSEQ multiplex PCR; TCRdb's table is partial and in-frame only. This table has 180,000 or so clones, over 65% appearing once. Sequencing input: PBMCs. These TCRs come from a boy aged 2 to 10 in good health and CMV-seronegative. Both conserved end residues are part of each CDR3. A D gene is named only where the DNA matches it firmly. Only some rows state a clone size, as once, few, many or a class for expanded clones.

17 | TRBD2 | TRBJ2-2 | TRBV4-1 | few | CASSRRAGTSGDGELFF | TGCGCCAGCAGCCGCCGCGCCGGGACTAGCGGAGACGGGGAGCTGTTTTTT
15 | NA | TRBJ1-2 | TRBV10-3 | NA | CAISDQNLAGYGYTF | TGTGCCATCAGTGATCAGAACCTCGCAGGGTATGGCTACACCTTC
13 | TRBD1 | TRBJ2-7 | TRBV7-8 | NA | CASSSRGQREQYF | TGTGCCAGCAGCTCTAGGGGGCAACGCGAGCAGTACTTC
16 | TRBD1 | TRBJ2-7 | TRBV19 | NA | CASSPGWTGGNYEQYF | TGTGCCAGTAGTCCCGGGTGGACAGGGGGAAACTACGAGCAGTACTTC
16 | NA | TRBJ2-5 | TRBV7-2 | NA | CASSSMAGGSQETQYF | TGTGCCAGCAGCTCCATGGCCGGCGGATCGCAAGAGACCCAGTACTTC
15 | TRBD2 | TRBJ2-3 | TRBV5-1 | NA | CASSLTSGGPDTQYF | TGCGCCAGCAGCTTGACTAGCGGGGGGCCAGATACGCAGTATTTT
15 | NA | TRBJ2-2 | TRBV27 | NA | CASSSTGSGTGELFF | TGTGCCAGCAGTTCAACAGGGTCGGGTACCGGGGAGCTGTTTTTT
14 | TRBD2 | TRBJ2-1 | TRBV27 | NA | CASSTSGGINEQFF | TGTGCCAGCAGTACTAGCGGGGGGATCAATGAGCAGTTCTTC
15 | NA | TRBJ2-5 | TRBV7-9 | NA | CASSPTGQAGETQYF | TGTGCCAGCAGCCCCACTGGGCAGGCGGGGGAGACCCAGTACTTC
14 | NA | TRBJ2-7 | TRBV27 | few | CASSSSRGLYEQYF | TGTGCCAGCAGTTCGTCAAGGGGCCTCTACGAGCAGTACTTC
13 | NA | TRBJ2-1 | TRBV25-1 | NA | CASSSWGGNEQFF | TGTGCCAGCAGCAGTTGGGGCGGCAATGAGCAGTTCTTC
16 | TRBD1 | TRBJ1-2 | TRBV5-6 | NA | CASSTYGTGPFNGYTF | TGTGCCAGCAGCACGTACGGGACAGGTCCCTTCAATGGCTACACCTTC
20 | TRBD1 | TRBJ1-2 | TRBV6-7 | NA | CASSYSDHWDSRAFNYGYTF | TGTGCCAGCAGTTACTCGGACCACTGGGACAGTCGCGCCTTTAACTATGGCTACACCTTC
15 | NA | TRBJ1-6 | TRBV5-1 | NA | CASSLADRGNSPLHF | TGCGCCAGCAGCTTGGCCGACAGAGGAAATTCACCCCTCCACTTT
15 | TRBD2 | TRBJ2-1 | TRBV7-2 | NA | CASSGGGSSYNEQFF | TGTGCCAGCAGCGGGGGGGGAAGCTCCTACAATGAGCAGTTCTTC
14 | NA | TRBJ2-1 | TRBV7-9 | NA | CASSLAQAFNEQFF | TGTGCCAGCAGCTTAGCGCAAGCGTTCAATGAGCAGTTCTTC
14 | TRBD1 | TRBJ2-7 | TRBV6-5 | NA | CASSLQTGIYEQYF | TGTGCCAGCAGCTTACAGACAGGGATCTACGAGCAGTACTTC
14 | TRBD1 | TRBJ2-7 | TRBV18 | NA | CASSPGTGSDEQYF | TGTGCCAGCTCACCCGGGACAGGGAGCGACGAGCAGTACTTC
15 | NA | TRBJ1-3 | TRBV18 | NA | CASSPGTISGNTIYF | TGTGCCAGCTCACCAGGGACAATCTCTGGAAACACCATATATTTT
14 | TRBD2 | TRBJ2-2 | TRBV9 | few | CASTTGTSPGELFF | TGTGCCAGCACCACCGGGACTAGCCCCGGGGAGCTGTTTTTT
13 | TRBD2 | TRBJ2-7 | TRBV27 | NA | CASSPGLAHEQYF | TGTGCCAGCAGTCCAGGACTAGCCCACGAGCAGTACTTC
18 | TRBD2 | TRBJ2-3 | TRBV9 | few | CASSPATSGGGVGDTQYF | TGTGCCAGCAGCCCCGCTACTAGCGGGGGGGGTGTTGGGGATACGCAGTATTTT
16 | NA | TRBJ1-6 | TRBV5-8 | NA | CAGSLAQGGMWSPLHF | TGTGCCGGCAGCTTGGCCCAGGGTGGGATGTGGTCACCCCTCCACTTT
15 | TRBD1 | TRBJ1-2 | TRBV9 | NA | CASSVDAGGNYGYTF | TGTGCCAGCAGCGTAGATGCAGGGGGGAACTATGGCTACACCTTC
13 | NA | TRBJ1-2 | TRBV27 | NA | CASSWPRGYGYTF | TGTGCCAGCAGTTGGCCCCGCGGCTATGGCTACACCTTC
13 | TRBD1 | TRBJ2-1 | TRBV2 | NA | CASSASSTGEQFF | TGTGCCAGCAGTGCCAGCTCGACAGGGGAGCAGTTCTTC
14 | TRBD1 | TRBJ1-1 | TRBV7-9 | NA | CASSLLNRGTEAFF | TGTGCCAGCAGTCTCCTTAACAGGGGTACTGAAGCTTTCTTT
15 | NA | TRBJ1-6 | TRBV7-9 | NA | CASSFRGSSNSPLHF | TGTGCCAGCAGCTTTAGGGGGAGTAGTAATTCACCCCTCCACTTT